These 26 T cell receptor beta chains came from one sample sequenced in a study of early T cells in non-severe SARS-CoV-2 infection. In TCRdb, the 5' RACE reads were re-called with MiXCR into one record per CDR3 protein. The table shows about 100,000 distinct CDR3 sequences, with 10% to 15% occurring only once. The sample comprised whole blood. The receptors stem from an adult who was a healthcare worker with PCR-confirmed SARS-CoV-2 infection or an uninfected control (not recorded which).

Many counts were recorded for this clonotype. This CDR3 reads CASSYRQPQHF. The CDR3 coding sequence is TGTGCCAGCAGTTACCGTCAGCCCCAGCATTTT. The chain is built from TRBV28 and TRBJ1-5; unclear D gene. The CDR3 has 11 amino acids. Germline values: CDR1 MDHEN, CDR2 SYDVKM. Between the trimmed V and J ends, which lost 4 bases and 6 bases, there was a span of 4 bases. The full variable domain, completed using reference TRBV28 and TRBJ1-5, is DVKVTQSSRYLVKRTGEKVFLECVQDMDHENMFWYRQDPGLGLRLIYFSYDVKMKEKGDIPEGYSVSREKKERFSLILESASTNQTSMYLCASSYRQPQHFGDGTRLSIL.

The V gene is TRBV5-1, the J gene TRBJ2-1; 8 bases are shared with TRBD1. Germline CDR1 SGHRS, CDR2 YFSETQ. The CDR3 is 13 residues long. The ends lost 1 base at V and 9 bases at J; junction bases unmatched: 3. The DNA for the CDR3 is TGCGCCAGCAGCTTGACAGGGGGACGTGAGCAGTTCTTC. The encoded protein is CASSLTGGREQFF.

This clonotype was seen only a few times. CDR3 loop: CASTRDSQETQYF. The DNA of the CDR3 is TGTGCCAGCACCCGAGATAGCCAAGAGACCCAGTACTTC. The V call is TRBV6-5, the J call TRBJ2-5; no definite D call. This CDR3 spans 13 amino acids. Trimming cost V 7 bases and J 1 base, with 10 bases left between them. CDR1 and CDR2 (germline): MNHEY, SVGAGI.

The V gene is TRBV7-9, the J gene TRBJ2-2; the match to TRBD2 covers 9 bases. Germline CDR1 is SEHNR and CDR2 is FQNEAQ (reference sequence). The CDR3 contains 20 residues. V was pared by 2 bases and J by 1 base, with 14 bases of the junction left unmatched. The CDR3 sequence is CASSLNSGRYGFLNTGELFF. The DNA for the CDR3 is TGTGCCAGCAGCTTAAATAGCGGGAGATATGGTTTTCTGAACACCGGGGAGCTGTTTTTT.

This clonotype was observed many times. J is TRBJ2-3 and V is TRBV11-3; 7 bases align to TRBD1. CDR1 and CDR2 from the germline V gene are SGHNT and YENEEA. The CDR3 extends over 15 amino acids. After removal of 0 bases from V and 3 bases from J, the junction contained 3 bases not matched to a gene. The CDR3 is CASSLDTGATDTQYF. In DNA, the CDR3 is TGTGCCAGCAGCTTAGATACAGGGGCGACAGATACGCAGTATTTT. The full variable domain, rest sourced from reference TRBV11-3 and TRBJ2-3, is EAGVVQSPRYKIIEKKQPVAFWCNPISGHNTLYWYLQNLGQGPELLIRYENEEAVDDSQLPKDRFSAERLKGVDSTLKIQPAELGDSAVYLCASSLDTGATDTQYFGPGTRLTVL.

Only a few counts were recorded for this clonotype. The genes are TRBV6-6 and TRBJ2-7, with D maybe TRBD2 (5 bases). V was pared by 0 bases and J by 0 bases, with 9 bases between. Germline CDR1 and CDR2: MNHNY and SVGAGI (reference sequence). CDR3 length: 15 amino acids. The CDR3 is CASSYSRVSSYEQYF. The CDR3 nucleotides are TGTGCCAGCAGTTACTCGCGGGTTAGCTCCTACGAGCAGTACTTC.

CDR3 coding DNA: TGTGCCAGCACCAGGACAGGAAGTGGGGCCAACGTCCTGACTTTC. Its translation is CASTRTGSGANVLTF. The chain has TRBV12-3 or TRBV12-4 and TRBJ2-6; 7 positions match TRBD1. Losses at the gene ends were 7 bases for V and 3 bases for J; bases not matched to a gene: 6. The CDR3 is 15 residues long.

This clonotype came up a few times. The V call is TRBV6-6, the J call TRBJ2-4; D not certain. From germline, CDR1 is MNHNY and CDR2 SVGAGI (reference sequence). This CDR3 comprises 14 residues. Between the trimmed V and J ends, which lost 2 bases and 0 bases, there was a span of 5 bases. This chain's CDR3 is CASSYEIAKNIQYF. DNA for the CDR3: TGTGCCAGCAGTTACGAGATAGCCAAAAACATTCAGTACTTC.

The chain employs TRBV11-2 and TRBJ1-2, with D uncertain. The length of the CDR3 is 12 residues. CDR1 is SGHAT and CDR2 is FQNNGV in the germline V gene. The V gene lost 1 base and the J gene lost 13 bases, with 13 bases spanning the gap. CDR3 sequence: CASSLVRTPCTF. The CDR3 DNA is TGTGCCAGCAGCTTAGTCCGGACCCCGTGCACCTTC.

V and J are TRBV9 and TRBJ2-3; 9 bases are shared with TRBD2. This CDR3 has 15 residues. Germline V gene data show CDR1 as SGDLS and CDR2 as YYNGEE. Losses at the gene ends were 0 bases for V and 4 bases for J; bases not matched to a gene: 3. CDR3 bases: TGTGCCAGCAGCGTAGTGGCGGGAGGGGCAGATACGCAGTATTTT. This gives the protein CASSVVAGGADTQYF.

The count of this clonotype is one. This CDR3 is CSAYGPEETQYF. The CDR3 DNA reads as TGCAGTGCCTACGGCCCCGAGGAGACCCAGTACTTC. This chain connects TRBV20-1 to TRBJ2-5; D gene ambiguous. CDR1 and CDR2 from the germline V gene are DFQATT and SNEGSKA (reference sequence). With 6 bases removed from V and 5 bases from J, the gap between germline ends came to 13 bases. The CDR3 covers 12 residues.

In this sample, this clonotype turned up many times. This CDR3 is CASSLVSVAGIYNEQFF. CDR3 DNA: TGTGCCAGCAGTTTAGTCTCAGTAGCGGGAATTTACAATGAGCAGTTCTTC. The chain carries TRBV12-3 or TRBV12-4 and TRBJ2-1; 8 bases match TRBD2. With V trimmed by 1 base and J by 4 bases, 9 bases remained unmatched. The CDR3 is 17 amino acids.

This clonotype was seen more than once but under ten times. The chain couples TRBV11-2 to TRBJ2-3; D may correspond to TRBD1 or TRBD2 (5 bases each). Trimming removed 1 base at V and 1 base at J, with 9 bases between. This CDR3 contains 15 residues. The germline V gene encodes CDR1 SGHAT and CDR2 FQNNGV. The CDR3 DNA sequence: TGTGCCAGCAGCTTAGCTTCGGGGCGCACAGATACGCAGTATTTT. Its translation: CASSLASGRTDTQYF.

This clonotype was seen a few times. The chain has TRBV6-2 or TRBV6-3 and TRBJ2-7; 8 bases line up with TRBD2. CDR1 is MNHEY and CDR2 is SVGEGT in the germline V gene. The CDR3 runs to 12 residues. The junction had 2 bases not matched to a gene; V was cut back by 6 bases and J by 4 bases. In DNA form, the CDR3 reads TGTGCCAGCAGGGGACTAGTTTACGAGCAGTACTTC. It yields the protein CASRGLVYEQYF.

The chain joins TRBV18 to TRBJ1-6; maybe TRBD1 (6 bases). The V gene lost 2 bases and the J gene lost 10 bases, with 9 bases spanning the gap. This CDR3 has 13 residues. The germline gives CDR1 KGHSH, CDR2 LQKENI. CDR3 bases: TGTGCCAGCTCACCAGGACAGATGTCACCCCTCCACTTT. Its translation is CASSPGQMSPLHF.

This clonotype was detected many times. The chain has TRBV2 and TRBJ1-2; D might be TRBD1 (5 bases). Germline V gene sequence: CDR1 SNHLY, CDR2 FYNNEI. The CDR3 contains 12 residues. V was clipped by 8 bases and J by 7 bases, with 14 bases between them. The CDR3 region has the DNA TGTGCCAGCGGGGGGACGGGTTCTGGCTACACCTTC. Its protein product is CASGGTGSGYTF.

This clonotype was counted between two and nine times. The V gene is TRBV2, the J gene TRBJ1-3; D is ambiguous. Deletions cut 4 bases from V and 0 bases from J, with 7 bases between. The length of the CDR3 is 14 residues. Germline V CDR1 and CDR2: SNHLY, FYNNEI. CDR3 in DNA: TGTGCCAGCAGTGGGCCTGGCTCTGGAAACACCATATATTTT. It codes for CASSGPGSGNTIYF.

The rearrangement joins TRBV7-3 to TRBJ2-1, with a tentative D call TRBD1 (5 bases). V was clipped by 5 bases and J by 9 bases, with 14 bases between them. Germline values: CDR1 SGHTA, CDR2 FQGTGA. The CDR3 runs to 13 residues. The CDR3 is CASSQTPQGEQFF. In nucleotides, the CDR3 is TGTGCCAGCAGCCAAACGCCCCAGGGTGAGCAGTTCTTC. Filled out from reference TRBV7-3 and TRBJ2-1, the complete variable domain reads GAGVSQTPSNKVTEKGKYVELRCDPISGHTALYWYRQSLGQGPEFLIYFQGTGAADDSGLPNDRFFAVRPEGSVSTLKIQRTERGDSAVYLCASSQTPQGEQFFGPGTRLTVL.

Many counts were recorded for this clonotype. The rearrangement uses TRBV7-2 and TRBJ2-7, with D perhaps TRBD2 (5 bases). Germline values: CDR1 SGHTA, CDR2 FQGNSA. V was trimmed by 4 bases and J by 5 bases, leaving 12 bases between them. CDR3 length: 13 amino acids. The CDR3 spells CASSSRTGNEQYF. The CDR3 nucleotides read TGTGCCAGCAGCTCGCGGACTGGCAACGAGCAGTACTTC.

There are many counts of this clonotype. The chain recombines TRBV28 with TRBJ2-6; D call uncertain. Per germline, CDR1 MDHEN and CDR2 SYDVKM. The V end lost 6 bases, the J end lost 0 bases, and 6 bases lay between the germline ends. The CDR3 totals 14 residues. CDR3 nucleotide sequence: TGTGCCAGCAGCTTGGGCTCTGGGGCCAACGTCCTGACTTTC. Residues: CASSLGSGANVLTF. Full variable domain (rest looked up from reference TRBV28 and TRBJ2-6): DVKVTQSSRYLVKRTGEKVFLECVQDMDHENMFWYRQDPGLGLRLIYFSYDVKMKEKGDIPEGYSVSREKKERFSLILESASTNQTSMYLCASSLGSGANVLTFGAGSRLTVL.

This chain joins TRBV4-3 and TRBJ2-3; TRBD2 aligns across 13 bases. This CDR3 contains 20 residues. Trimming took 3 bases from V and 2 from J; bases not matched to a gene: 14. Germline V gives CDR1 LGHNA, CDR2 YSLEER. The CDR3 sequence is CASSHEFGTSGISITDTQYF. Here the CDR3 DNA reads TGCGCCAGCAGCCACGAATTCGGGACTAGCGGGATAAGTATCACAGATACGCAGTATTTT.

A few counts support this clonotype. The chain couples TRBV20-1 to TRBJ1-1, with a tentative D call TRBD1 (5 bases). This CDR3 region has 17 residues. The V gene lost 2 bases and the J gene lost 4 bases, with 23 bases spanning the gap. Germline lookup yields CDR1 DFQATT and CDR2 SNEGSKA (reference sequence). Written as DNA, the CDR3 is TGCAGTGCTAGACCCCCGGGACCCAAAAGGCAGGGCACTGAAGCTTTCTTT. Protein product: CSARPPGPKRQGTEAFF.

This clonotype has ten or more counts. This sequence joins TRBV3-1 and TRBJ1-2, with 8 nucleotides matching TRBD1. Per the germline V gene, CDR1 is LGHDT and CDR2 is YNNKEL (reference sequence). Losses at the gene ends were 1 base for V and 0 bases for J; bases not matched to a gene: 7. The CDR3 runs 17 residues. The DNA of the CDR3 is TGTGCCAGCAGCCAAGCCCAGGGGGCCGGCGCTAACTATGGCTACACCTTC. Protein sequence: CASSQAQGAGANYGYTF.

The sample holds a few counts of this clonotype. V usage is TRBV5-1 and J usage is TRBJ2-5; no clear D gene. The CDR3 contains 12 residues. Germline CDR1 and CDR2: SGHRS and YFSETQ. Between the trimmed V and J ends, which lost 1 base and 3 bases, there was a span of 4 bases. The CDR3 nucleotides are TGCGCCAGCAGCTTGCGGGAAGAGACCCAGTACTTC. Its translation: CASSLREETQYF.

This rearrangement joins TRBV15 to TRBJ2-7; 7 positions match TRBD2. CDR1 LNHNV and CDR2 YYDKDF come from the germline V gene (reference sequence). This CDR3 is 14 amino acids long. V lost 3 bases, J lost 6 bases, and 8 bases stayed unmatched. The CDR3 protein is CATSRVGAGPEQYF. CDR3 DNA: TGTGCCACCAGCAGGGTAGGAGCGGGGCCCGAGCAGTACTTC.

This clonotype has ten or more counts. The chain joins TRBV28 to TRBJ2-1, with 7 bases that match TRBD2. The CDR3 has 14 amino acids. Unmatched junction bases numbered 6, after V lost 5 bases and J lost 5 bases. CDR1 and CDR2 from the germline V gene are MDHEN and SYDVKM. The CDR3: CASSQLAPDNEQFF. The CDR3 DNA sequence: TGTGCCAGCAGTCAACTAGCGCCCGACAATGAGCAGTTCTTC.